The following is a TCR beta chain sequence with its context. Antigen unknown. The record originates from a study of cytomegalovirus exposure and HLA in healthy donors. Background on the study: When 398 donors were genotyped, just over 80% of them were found to fall in the Caucasian-associated ancestry cluster. Study findings and constraints: Within an earlier analysis, most TCR beta V segments proved productive either about 90% or about 30% of the time.

Germline-derived CDR1 and CDR2 are SEHNR and FQNEAQ (reference sequence). This CDR3 comprises 14 residues. V lost 5 bases and J 4 bases, leaving 14 bases between the germline ends. 60 Vbeta and 13 Jbeta primers were used in PCR. Sequencing was performed with immunoSEQ multiplex PCR; in TCRdb, only in-frame clones are kept and a portion is missing. The listing records roughly 51,000 clones. V is TRBV7-9 and J is TRBJ1-1; no reliable D call. Material: PBMCs. The receptor was derived from a male donor in good health and CMV-seropositive. The CDR3 region has the DNA TGTGCCAGCAGCGCCCAGAGGGTGATCACTGAAGCTTTCTTT. Translated: CASSAQRVITEAFF.